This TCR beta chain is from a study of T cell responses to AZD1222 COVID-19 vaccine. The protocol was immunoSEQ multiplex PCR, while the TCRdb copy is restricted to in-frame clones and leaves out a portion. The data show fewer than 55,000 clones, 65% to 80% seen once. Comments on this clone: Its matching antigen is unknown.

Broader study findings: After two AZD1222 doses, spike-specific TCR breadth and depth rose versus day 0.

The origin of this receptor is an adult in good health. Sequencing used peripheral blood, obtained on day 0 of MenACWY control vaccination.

DNA for the CDR3: TGTGCCAGCAGGTCCTTGCTAGCGGGGTCCACAGATACGCAGTATTTT. The encoded protein is CASRSLLAGSTDTQYF. This chain connects TRBV27 to TRBJ2-3; the match to TRBD2 covers 9 bases. This CDR3 has 16 amino acids. From germline, CDR1 is MNHEY and CDR2 SMNVEV (reference sequence). V gave up 6 bases and J gave up 2 bases; unmatched junction bases: 9.